One sample yielded the 17 T cell receptor beta chains listed below, sequenced in a study of blood T cell repertoires in COVID-19. The data were produced by immunoSEQ multiplex PCR, yet TCRdb's version contains in-frame clones alone and is incomplete. This sample has approximately 150,000 clones, with roughly 86% found just once. The sample comprised peripheral blood. Receptors were obtained from a woman aged 60-70 years who had recovered from COVID-19.

This chain links TRBV6-2 or TRBV6-3 with TRBJ2-1; unclear D gene. CDR1 is MNHEY, CDR2 SVGEGT, per germline. The CDR3 totals 14 residues. V was shortened by 4 bases and J by 4 bases, with 11 bases between the two germline ends. CDR3 in amino acids: CASSWQATYNEQFF. CDR3 bases: TGTGCCAGCAGTTGGCAAGCGACTTACAATGAGCAGTTCTTC.

The chain recombines TRBV5-1 with TRBJ1-6; D perhaps matches TRBD1 (6 bases). Germline assignment: CDR1 SGHRS and CDR2 YFSETQ. Trimming shortened V by 5 bases and J by 8 bases, and 8 bases separated the two germline ends. There are 12 residues in the CDR3. CDR3 amino acids: CASRQGDSPLHF. The CDR3 nucleotides are TGCGCCAGCAGACAGGGCGATTCACCCCTCCACTTT. Variable domain in full (rest from reference TRBV5-1 and TRBJ1-6): KAGVTQTPRYLIKTRGQQVTLSCSPISGHRSVSWYQQTPGQGLQFLFEYFSETQRNKGNFPGRFSGRQFSNSRSEMNVSTLELGDSALYLCASRQGDSPLHFGNGTRLTVT.

This chain uses TRBV11-3 with TRBJ2-5; D uncertain. Germline V gives CDR1 SGHNT, CDR2 YENEEA. This CDR3 is 14 amino acids long. Trimming removed 4 bases at V and 5 bases at J, with 14 bases between. CDR3 DNA: TGTGCCAGCAGCTCCCTGGTCGCGAGGGAGACCCAGTACTTC. It translates to CASSSLVARETQYF.

This chain joins TRBV5-4 and TRBJ2-4; D is possibly TRBD2 (7 bases). V lost 3 bases, J lost 5 bases, and 15 bases lay in between. Germline loops: CDR1 SGHNT, CDR2 YYREEE (reference sequence). The CDR3 runs 15 residues. In nucleotides, the CDR3 is TGTGCCAGCAGCTACGGGGGGCTGTTGGAAAACATTCAGTACTTC. The encoded protein is CASSYGGLLENIQYF.

The gene calls are TRBV9 and TRBJ2-5, with 10 bases fitting TRBD2. V was clipped by 4 bases and J by 11 bases; unmatched bases: 20. Germline assignment: CDR1 SGDLS and CDR2 YYNGEE. The CDR3 has 17 amino acids. The CDR3 nucleotides are TGTGCCAGCAGCACTCATCTAGCGGGGGACCCGGGGGTTGCTCAGTACTTC. Residues: CASSTHLAGDPGVAQYF.

This chain connects TRBV28 to TRBJ2-5; TRBD1 might be the D (5 bases). Looked up from germline, CDR1 is MDHEN and CDR2 is SYDVKM. This CDR3 comprises 13 residues. V lost 7 bases and J 0 bases, leaving 9 bases between the germline ends. CDR3 region: CASNRGDQETQYF. In nucleotides, the CDR3 is TGTGCCAGCAATAGGGGCGACCAAGAGACCCAGTACTTC.

This CDR3 reads CASRGETGTRSYNEQFF. CDR3 DNA: TGCGCCAGCAGGGGTGAAACCGGGACTAGAAGTTACAATGAGCAGTTCTTC. The rearrangement uses TRBV5-1 and TRBJ2-1; 8 bases are a match to TRBD2. The CDR3 is 17 amino acids. V was clipped by 5 bases and J by 4 bases; unmatched bases: 14. Germline V gene data show CDR1 as SGHRS and CDR2 as YFSETQ.

This clone has just a few counts. The V gene is TRBV9, the J gene TRBJ1-2; perhaps TRBD1 as D (6 bases). The V end was cut by 4 bases, the J end by 4 bases, with 8 bases between. The length of the CDR3 is 12 residues. From germline, CDR1 is SGDLS and CDR2 YYNGEE. The CDR3 is CASSRDIYGYTF. As DNA, the CDR3 is TGTGCCAGCAGCAGGGACATCTATGGCTACACCTTC.

The J gene is TRBJ1-5, the V gene TRBV19; a possible D gene is TRBD1 (6 bases). Per the germline V gene, CDR1 is LNHDA and CDR2 is SQIVND (reference sequence). V lost 7 bases to trimming and J lost 2 bases, with 12 bases between them. This CDR3 has 14 amino acids. CDR3 in amino acids: CASIGSGGNQPQHF. CDR3 sequence (DNA): TGTGCCAGTATTGGGTCAGGGGGCAATCAGCCCCAGCATTTT. Filled out from reference TRBV19 and TRBJ1-5, the complete variable domain reads DGGITQSPKYLFRKEGQNVTLSCEQNLNHDAMYWYRQDPGQGLRLIYYSQIVNDFQKGDIAEGYSVSREKKESFPLTVTSAQKNPTAFYLCASIGSGGNQPQHFGDGTRLSIL.

In the case of this clone: The same CDR3 arises from other DNA sequences in this sample as well. The chain joins TRBV3-1 (or the pseudogene TRBV3-2) to TRBJ1-5, with a tentative D call TRBD1 (5 bases). Germline V gives CDR1 LGHDT, CDR2 YNNKEL (reference sequence). The germline V and J ends were trimmed by 0 bases and 6 bases, with 6 bases remaining between them. CDR3 length: 13 residues. Here the CDR3 reads CASSQDRGQPQHF. In DNA form, the CDR3 reads TGTGCCAGCAGCCAAGATAGGGGTCAGCCCCAGCATTTT.

CDR3 residues: CASRGKTQYF. In nucleotides, the CDR3 is TGCGCCAGCCGGGGGAAGACCCAGTACTTC. The chain employs TRBV4-1 and TRBJ2-5; a weak D match, TRBD2 (6 bases). The ends were cut back, 8 bases at V and 6 bases at J, with 7 bases in the middle. CDR3 length: 10 amino acids. CDR1 is MGHRA, CDR2 YSYEKL, per germline.

V gene TRBV3-1 (or the pseudogene TRBV3-2) combines with J gene TRBJ2-5; 9 bases fit TRBD1. J was trimmed by 4 bases and V by 3 bases; bases with no gene match: 3. Germline CDR1 is LGHDT and CDR2 is YNNKEL (reference sequence). The CDR3 spans 14 residues. DNA of the CDR3: TGTGCCAGCAGCCAGGTGACAGGGGGAGAGACCCAGTACTTC. Residues: CASSQVTGGETQYF.

The V gene is TRBV18, the J gene TRBJ2-7; 7 nucleotides align to TRBD1. This CDR3 has 15 residues. The ends lost 3 bases at V and 3 bases at J; junction bases unmatched: 8. Per the germline V gene, CDR1 is KGHSH and CDR2 is LQKENI. Here the CDR3 DNA reads TGTGCCAGCTCACCTACGGGACGACAGGGCTACGAGCAGTACTTC. Translating it yields CASSPTGRQGYEQYF.

This clone has more than one count but fewer than ten. CDR3 nucleotide sequence: TGTGCCAGTGGCTGGACAGGCGGTGAAAAACTGTTTTTT. Its protein product is CASGWTGGEKLFF. J is TRBJ1-4 and V is TRBV19, with 7 bases identical to TRBD1. CDR1 is LNHDA and CDR2 is SQIVND in the germline V gene (reference sequence). V shed 8 bases, J shed 7 bases, and the junction held 7 bases outside the gene matches. The CDR3 contains 13 residues. Together with reference TRBV19 and TRBJ1-4, the CDR3 gives the full variable domain: DGGITQSPKYLFRKEGQNVTLSCEQNLNHDAMYWYRQDPGQGLRLIYYSQIVNDFQKGDIAEGYSVSREKKESFPLTVTSAQKNPTAFYLCASGWTGGEKLFFGSGTQLSVL.

CDR3 sequence reads: CASGPDWRNTEAFF. In DNA, the CDR3 is TGTGCCAGCGGGCCGGACTGGAGGAACACTGAAGCTTTCTTT. The V gene is TRBV6-5, the J gene TRBJ1-1; D gene ambiguous. V lost 8 bases and J lost 1, with 14 bases in between. Germline V CDR1 and CDR2: MNHEY, SVGAGI. CDR3 length: 14 residues.

This clone was recorded only once. The rearrangement joins TRBV6-5 to TRBJ2-4; a possible D gene is TRBD2 (6 bases). Germline V CDR1 and CDR2: MNHEY, SVGAGI. The CDR3 is made up of 13 amino acids. V lost 4 bases to trimming and J lost 8 bases, with 12 bases between them. The CDR3 sequence is CASSSPGDYIQYF. In DNA form, the CDR3 reads TGTGCCAGCAGTTCCCCGGGAGATTACATTCAGTACTTC.

This sequence joins TRBV28 and TRBJ1-2; tentatively, D is TRBD1 (5 bases). V lost 7 bases, J lost 3 bases, and 12 bases lay in between. Germline V gene lookup returns CDR1 MDHEN and CDR2 SYDVKM. The CDR3 is 13 residues long. DNA of the CDR3: TGTGCCAGCACCCCAGGACAACACTATGGCTACACCTTC. Its translation: CASTPGQHYGYTF.